This T cell receptor beta chain was observed in a study of blood T cell repertoires in COVID-19. Study at large: COVID-19 samples, acute and convalescent, were from the United States, Italy and Spain. T cells, B-cell-depleted T cells, or PBMCs supplied cDNA or gDNA.

Methods used by the authors: Quantification of nucleated cells was approximated via reference gene primer amplification. Only in-frame clones appear in the TCRdb table, and some are missing; sequencing was by immunoSEQ multiplex PCR. That table is the source of V, J and clone size, and D and trimming were worked out from the DNA. The sample includes about 140,000 clones, roughly 89% of them seen just once. The V gene lost 6 bases and the J gene lost 0 bases, with 12 bases spanning the gap. The CDR3 spans 15 residues. Germline V gives CDR1 MNHEY, CDR2 SVGAGI. The sequence was obtained from a human donor in a cohort sampled during active COVID-19. This sequence joins TRBV6-5 and TRBJ1-5, with D possibly matching TRBD1 (6 bases). The sample taken for sequencing was peripheral blood. CDR3 bases: TGTGCCAGCAGCTCCACAGGGCATAGCAATCAGCCCCAGCATTTT. Amino acids: CASSSTGHSNQPQHF.